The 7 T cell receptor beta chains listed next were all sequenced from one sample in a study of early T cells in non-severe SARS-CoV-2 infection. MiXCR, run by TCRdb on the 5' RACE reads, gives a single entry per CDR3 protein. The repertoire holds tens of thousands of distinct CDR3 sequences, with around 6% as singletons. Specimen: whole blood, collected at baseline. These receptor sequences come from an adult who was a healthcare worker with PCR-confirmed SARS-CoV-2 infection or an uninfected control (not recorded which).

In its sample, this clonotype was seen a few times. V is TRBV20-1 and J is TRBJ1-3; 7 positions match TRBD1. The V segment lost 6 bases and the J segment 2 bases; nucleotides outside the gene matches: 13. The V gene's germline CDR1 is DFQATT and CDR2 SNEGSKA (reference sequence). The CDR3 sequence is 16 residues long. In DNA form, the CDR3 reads TGCAGTGCCAGTAGGCAAACAGGGGCGCCTGGAAACACCATATATTTT. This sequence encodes CSASRQTGAPGNTIYF.

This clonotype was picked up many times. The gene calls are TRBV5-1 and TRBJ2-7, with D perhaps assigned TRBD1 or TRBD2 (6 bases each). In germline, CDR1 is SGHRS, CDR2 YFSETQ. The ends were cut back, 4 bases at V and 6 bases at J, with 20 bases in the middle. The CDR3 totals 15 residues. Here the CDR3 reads CASSPYRRGAGEQYF. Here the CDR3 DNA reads TGCGCCAGCAGCCCCTACCGAAGGGGGGCCGGCGAGCAGTACTTC.

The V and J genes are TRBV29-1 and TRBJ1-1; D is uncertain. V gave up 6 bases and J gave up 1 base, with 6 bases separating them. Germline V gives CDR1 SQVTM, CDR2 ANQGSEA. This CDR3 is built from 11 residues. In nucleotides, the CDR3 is TGCAGCGTCGGAGCGAACACTGAAGCTTTCTTT. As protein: CSVGANTEAFF. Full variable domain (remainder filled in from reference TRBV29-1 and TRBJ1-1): SAVISQKPSRDICQRGTSLTIQCQVDSQVTMMFWYRQQPGQSLTLIATANQGSEATYESGFVIDKFPISRPNLTFSTLTVSNMSPEDSSIYLCSVGANTEAFFGQGTRLTVV.

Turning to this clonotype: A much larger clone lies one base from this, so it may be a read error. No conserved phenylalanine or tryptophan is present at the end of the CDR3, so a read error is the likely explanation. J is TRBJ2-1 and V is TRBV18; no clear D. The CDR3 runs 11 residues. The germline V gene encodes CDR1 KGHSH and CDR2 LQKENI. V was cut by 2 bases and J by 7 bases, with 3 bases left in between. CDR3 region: CASSPGNEQFC. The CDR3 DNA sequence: TGTGCCAGCTCACCAGGGAATGAGCAGTTCTGC.

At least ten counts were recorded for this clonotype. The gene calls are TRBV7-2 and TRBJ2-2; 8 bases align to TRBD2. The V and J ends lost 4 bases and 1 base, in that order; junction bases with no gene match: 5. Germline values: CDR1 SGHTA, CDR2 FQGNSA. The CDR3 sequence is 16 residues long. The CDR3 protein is CASSSPTSVNTGELFF. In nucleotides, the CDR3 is TGTGCCAGCAGCTCACCGACTAGCGTGAACACCGGGGAGCTGTTTTTT.

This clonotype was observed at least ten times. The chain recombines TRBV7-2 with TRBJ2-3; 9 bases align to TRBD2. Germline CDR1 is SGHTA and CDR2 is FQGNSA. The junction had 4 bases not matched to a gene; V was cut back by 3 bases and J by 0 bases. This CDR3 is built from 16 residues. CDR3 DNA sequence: TGTGCCAGCAGCTTGTTAGCGGGGGCTAGCACAGATACGCAGTATTTT. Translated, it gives CASSLLAGASTDTQYF.

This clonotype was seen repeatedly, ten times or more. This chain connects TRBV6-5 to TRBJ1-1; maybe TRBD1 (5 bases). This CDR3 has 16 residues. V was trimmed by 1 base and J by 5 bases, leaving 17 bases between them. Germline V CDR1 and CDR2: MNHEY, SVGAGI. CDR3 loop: CASSYYAPAGRTEAFF. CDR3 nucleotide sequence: TGTGCCAGCAGTTACTATGCCCCGGCAGGGAGAACTGAAGCTTTCTTT.